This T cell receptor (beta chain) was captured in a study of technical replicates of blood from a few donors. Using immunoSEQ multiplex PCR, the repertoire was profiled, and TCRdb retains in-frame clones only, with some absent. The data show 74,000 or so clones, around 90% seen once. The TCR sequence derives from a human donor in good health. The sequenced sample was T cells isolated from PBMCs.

This chain's CDR3 is CASTSRGAAGNTIYF. The CDR3 DNA is TGTGCCAGCACCTCCCGCGGGGCAGCTGGAAACACCATATATTTT. The chain has TRBV11-2 and TRBJ1-3, with D perhaps TRBD1 (5 bases). This CDR3 is 15 amino acids long. From germline, CDR1 is SGHAT and CDR2 FQNNGV. Trimming removed 7 bases from V and 2 bases from J, with 15 bases in between.